These 29 T cell receptor beta chains were sequenced from one sample in a study of regulatory T cells in long-lasting Graves disease. The TCR beta library used iRepertoire HTBI primers with Arm-PCR amplification of CDR3. TCRdb redid the calling of the multiplex PCR reads with MiXCR, one entry per CDR3 protein. The data show hundreds of thousands of distinct CDR3 sequences, with about 15% seen just once and around 19% held by the top ten. This sample's time point: newly diagnosed GD, antithyroid drugs for less than 3 months. The TCR library used RNA extracted from PBMCs. This sample also belongs to another study, concerning T cells in Graves' hyperthyroidism and ophthalmopathy.

The specimen was peripheral blood mononuclear cells (PBMCs), collected at new diagnosis, from a patient treated with antithyroid drugs. The receptors were gathered from a woman younger than 45 with Graves disease.

In its sample, this clonotype was seen a few times. The chain is built from TRBV3-1 and TRBJ1-2; TRBD1 might be the D (5 bases). CDR1 and CDR2 from the germline V gene are LGHDT and YNNKEL (reference sequence). The CDR3 runs 14 residues. Trimming took 2 bases from V and 2 from J, leaving 9 bases between them. The CDR3 coding sequence is TGTGCCAGCAGCCAAAGAGACAGAAACTATGGCTACACCTTC. This translates into CASSQRDRNYGYTF.

Many counts were recorded for this clonotype. The chain has TRBV28 and TRBJ2-7; 7 nucleotides match TRBD2. CDR3 length: 15 residues. CDR1 MDHEN and CDR2 SYDVKM come from the germline V gene. Losses at the gene ends were 8 bases for V and 3 bases for J; bases not matched to a gene: 13. The CDR3: CASYSSGVPFYEQYF. CDR3 in DNA: TGTGCCAGCTATTCGAGCGGGGTCCCGTTCTACGAGCAGTACTTC.

This clonotype came up once. Being one base from a much bigger clone, this may be a read error. V and J are TRBV28 and TRBJ2-5; D is uncertain. Germline V gives CDR1 MDHEN, CDR2 SYDVKM. Trimming took 10 bases from V and 9 from J, leaving 21 bases between them. The length of the CDR3 is 13 residues. CDR3 region: CATRTTGTRAQYF. CDR3 sequence (DNA): TGTGCCACCAGAACTACCGGAACCCGGGCCCAGTACTTC.

This clonotype turned up a few times. The rearrangement links TRBV30 to TRBJ2-4; D remains unclear. The length of the CDR3 is 15 residues. V lost 3 bases to trimming and J lost 2 bases, with 14 bases between them. Germline values: CDR1 GTSNPN, CDR2 SVGIG (reference sequence). The DNA of the CDR3 is TGTGCCTGGAGGGAACATGGCGTCACCAAAAACATTCAGTACTTC. It is translated as CAWREHGVTKNIQYF.

This clonotype was detected many times. The chain is built from TRBV6-1 and TRBJ2-5, with D uncertain. The germline V gene encodes CDR1 MNHNS and CDR2 SASEGT. Trimming stripped 10 bases from V and 1 base from J, with 10 bases between. The CDR3 loop spans 12 amino acids. CDR3 sequence: CATRRIQETQYF. In DNA, the CDR3 is TGTGCCACCAGACGGATCCAAGAGACCCAGTACTTC.

Many counts were recorded for this clonotype. This chain connects TRBV30 to TRBJ1-1; D may be TRBD1 (6 bases). V was clipped by 0 bases and J by 6 bases, with 11 bases between them. Germline CDR1 reads GTSNPN; CDR2 reads SVGIG (reference sequence). The CDR3 sequence is 13 residues long. CDR3 sequence: CAWSVRGLPEAFF. The CDR3 coding sequence is TGTGCCTGGAGTGTCAGGGGTCTCCCTGAAGCTTTCTTT.

On this clonotype: It may be a read error: a sequence one base away is much more abundant. This sequence joins TRBV6-1 and TRBJ2-5; maybe TRBD2 (5 bases). The DNA matches TRBJ2-1 better at its end, which makes the J call doubtful. In germline, CDR1 is MNHNS, CDR2 SASEGT. The CDR3 has 13 amino acids. The CDR3 is CASSERGNNEQFF. The DNA of the CDR3 is TGTGCCAGCAGTGAGAGAGGGAACAATGAGCAGTTCTTC.

This clonotype has more than one count but fewer than ten. Relative to the germline gene, one junction end is altered; a read error may explain this. The chain uses TRBV11-2 and TRBJ2-3; TRBD2 matches 7 bases. The last part of the DNA fits TRBJ2-5 better; the J call may be wrong. There are 16 residues in the CDR3. Germline CDR1 SGHAT, CDR2 FQNNGV. CDR3 in DNA: TGTACCAGCATCTTAGGTACTAGCGCATTCAGAGAGACCCAGTACTTC. Its protein is CTSILGTSAFRETQYF.

Comments on this clonotype: This could be a read error, since a much larger clone is one nucleotide away. The V and J genes are TRBV11-2 and TRBJ2-7, with TRBD1 as a possible D gene (6 bases). Looked up from germline, CDR1 is SGHAT and CDR2 is FQNNGV. The CDR3 has 16 amino acids. The CDR3 protein is CAGSFGRALGHYEQYF. In DNA form, the CDR3 reads TGTGCCGGCAGCTTCGGCAGGGCTCTGGGACACTACGAGCAGTACTTC.

This clonotype has a handful of counts. The rearrangement uses TRBV7-3 and TRBJ2-5, with D perhaps being TRBD1 or TRBD2 (7 bases each). This CDR3 comprises 16 residues. V was clipped by 5 bases and J by 3 bases, with 19 bases between them. Germline V lookup: CDR1 SGHTA, CDR2 FQGTGA. CDR3 nucleotides: TGTGCCAGCAGCCGACGGGGGGACAGTTACAAAGAGACCCAGTACTTC. As protein: CASSRRGDSYKETQYF.

This clonotype was observed at least ten times. The junction departs from the called germline gene at one end, perhaps through a read error. V is TRBV28 and J is TRBJ2-1, with 10 bases that match TRBD2. The CDR3 loop spans 11 amino acids. From germline, CDR1 is MDHEN and CDR2 SYDVKM. For the CDR3, the DNA is TGTGCCAGCAGCCAGAGCGGGAGGGCGATCTTC. Amino acids: CASSQSGRAIF.

There are many counts of this clonotype. This sequence joins TRBV7-2 and TRBJ1-2; TRBD1 matches at 8 bases. The ends lost 2 bases at V and 7 bases at J; junction bases unmatched: 6. The CDR3 covers 14 residues. Germline lookup yields CDR1 SGHTA and CDR2 FQGNSA. CDR3: CASSLLAGGSGYTF. The CDR3, as DNA: TGTGCCAGCAGCTTACTGGCAGGGGGCTCTGGCTACACCTTC.

This clonotype showed up many times. This sequence joins TRBV20-1 and TRBJ2-7, with a possible D match to TRBD1 (5 bases). The CDR3 extends over 16 amino acids. The V gene's germline CDR1 is DFQATT and CDR2 SNEGSKA (reference sequence). Trimming left V 6 bases short and J 2 bases short, with 23 bases between. The CDR3 region is CSAQDPTALLTYEQYF. CDR3 in DNA: TGCAGTGCCCAGGATCCGACAGCGTTACTTACCTACGAGCAGTACTTC.

V usage is TRBV7-8 and J usage is TRBJ2-7; tentative D call: TRBD2 (6 bases). CDR3 length equals 15 residues. Per germline, CDR1 SGHVS and CDR2 FQNEAQ. V lost 0 bases to trimming and J lost 5 bases, with 14 bases between them. The CDR3 loop reads CASSLAGTLAHEQYF. CDR3 nucleotide sequence: TGTGCCAGCAGCTTAGCAGGGACTCTCGCCCACGAGCAGTACTTC. Based on the CDR3 plus reference TRBV7-8 and TRBJ2-7, the full variable domain is GAGVSQSPRYKVAKRGQDVALRCDPISGHVSLFWYQQALGQGPEFLTYFQNEAQLDKSGLPSDRFFAERPEGSVSTLKIQRTQQEDSAVYLCASSLAGTLAHEQYFGPGTRLTVT.

This clonotype was found many times. V usage is TRBV28 and J usage is TRBJ2-7; tentatively, D is TRBD1 or TRBD2 (6 bases each). CDR3 length equals 15 residues. Trimming pared 7 bases from V and 7 bases from J, leaving 23 bases between. The germline CDR1 and CDR2 sequences are MDHEN and SYDVKM. CDR3 amino acids: CASIPGSGASLEQYF. The CDR3 nucleotides read TGTGCCAGCATCCCAGGGTCGGGGGCGTCCTTGGAGCAGTACTTC.

The chain is built from TRBV29-1 and TRBJ1-2, with a tentative D call TRBD1 (6 bases). This CDR3 comprises 14 residues. V shed 7 bases and J shed 4 bases, with 19 bases lying between them. Germline CDR1 reads SQVTM; CDR2 reads ANQGSEA. The CDR3 reads CSALLTGKLYGYTF. CDR3 nucleotides: TGCAGCGCCTTACTTACAGGGAAGCTCTATGGCTACACCTTC.

The V gene is TRBV9, the J gene TRBJ2-3; D is unclear. The germline V gene has CDR1 SGDLS and CDR2 YYNGEE. Trimming pared 0 bases from V and 1 base from J, leaving 3 bases between. The CDR3 is 13 amino acids. The CDR3 sequence: CASSVEGTDTQYF. The CDR3 DNA is TGTGCCAGCAGCGTAGAGGGCACAGATACGCAGTATTTT.

This chain joins TRBV6-2 or TRBV6-3 and TRBJ1-2; D is uncertain. The CDR3 is 17 residues long. Germline CDR1 and CDR2: MNHEY and SVGEGT. Trimming shortened V by 4 bases and J by 2 bases, and 20 bases separated the two germline ends. The CDR3 DNA reads TGTGCCAGCAGTTTCATTCGGACCGGACCTCCGAACTATGGCTACACCTTC. Protein sequence: CASSFIRTGPPNYGYTF.

In its sample, this clonotype was seen a few times. The chain uses TRBV19 and TRBJ2-4; 7 bases align to TRBD1. The CDR3 has 19 residues. With V trimmed by 9 bases and J by 0 bases, 20 bases remained unmatched. In germline, CDR1 is LNHDA, CDR2 SQIVND (reference sequence). CDR3 in DNA: TGTGCCAGCCGACCCGTGGGACAGCCTAAACTAATAGCCAAAAACATTCAGTACTTC. It yields the protein CASRPVGQPKLIAKNIQYF.

This clonotype was recorded a few times. This sequence joins TRBV7-9 and TRBJ2-2; 9 positions match TRBD1. In germline, CDR1 is SEHNR, CDR2 FQNEAQ (reference sequence). The CDR3 extends over 17 amino acids. Trimming took 5 bases from V and 1 from J; bases not matched to a gene: 8. CDR3 amino acids: CASSPLYRGRNTGELFF. The CDR3 bases are TGTGCCAGCAGCCCGTTGTACAGGGGGCGGAACACCGGGGAGCTGTTTTTT.

Ten or more counts support this clonotype. V gene TRBV7-2 combines with J gene TRBJ1-1, with a tentative D call TRBD1 (6 bases). The CDR3 runs 15 residues. Trimming removed 4 bases at V and 0 bases at J, with 12 bases between. Looked up from germline, CDR1 is SGHTA and CDR2 is FQGNSA. Here the CDR3 reads CASSYGPGVNTEAFF. CDR3 coding DNA: TGTGCCAGCAGCTACGGCCCAGGGGTGAACACTGAAGCTTTCTTT.

This clonotype was detected only a few times. The chain joins TRBV10-3 to TRBJ2-2, with TRBD1 identical over 8 bases. The germline V gene encodes CDR1 ENHRY and CDR2 SYGVKD. The CDR3 contains 13 residues. The trim removed 6 bases at V and 5 bases at J, leaving 2 bases unmatched. The CDR3 region has the DNA TGTGCCATCAGGCAGGGGGCGACCGGGGAGCTGTTTTTT. The encoded protein is CAIRQGATGELFF.

Many counts were recorded for this clonotype. The CDR3 DNA sequence: TGTGCCAGCAACCTGGGTACGTATGAGCAGTTCTTC. Its protein product is CASNLGTYEQFF. This chain links TRBV12-3 or TRBV12-4 with TRBJ2-1; D is undetermined. V lost 7 bases and J lost 8, with 12 bases in between. There are 12 residues in the CDR3.

This clonotype has just a few counts. The chain links TRBV29-1 to TRBJ2-5, with D unclear. Trimming took off 1 base at V and 0 bases at J, with 9 bases between the two ends. Germline V gives CDR1 SQVTM, CDR2 ANQGSEA. The CDR3 totals 14 residues. Written as DNA, the CDR3 is TGCAGCGTTGAAGGGACGGCAAACCAAGAGACCCAGTACTTC. It is translated as CSVEGTANQETQYF.

This clonotype was counted at least ten times. The chain couples TRBV6-1 to TRBJ1-6; 7 bases are a match to TRBD1. The germline CDR1 and CDR2 sequences are MNHNS and SASEGT. The trim removed 6 bases at V and 7 bases at J, leaving 9 bases unmatched. CDR3 length equals 15 residues. The DNA for the CDR3 is TGTGCCAGCAGAGCAGGGGGAACACCCAATTCACCCCTCCACTTT. It is translated as CASRAGGTPNSPLHF.

This clonotype was observed a handful of times. The rearrangement uses TRBV5-1 and TRBJ2-4, with TRBD1 identical over 9 bases. The CDR3 sequence is 16 residues long. The germline gives CDR1 SGHRS, CDR2 YFSETQ. Trimming took 3 bases from V and 1 from J; bases not matched to a gene: 5. DNA of the CDR3: TGCGCCAGCAGCTCGGGACAGGGATTCGCCAAAAACATTCAGTACTTC. Translation gives CASSSGQGFAKNIQYF. The full variable domain, completed using reference TRBV5-1 and TRBJ2-4, is KAGVTQTPRYLIKTRGQQVTLSCSPISGHRSVSWYQQTPGQGLQFLFEYFSETQRNKGNFPGRFSGRQFSNSRSEMNVSTLELGDSALYLCASSSGQGFAKNIQYFGAGTRLSVL.

The gene calls are TRBV29-1 and TRBJ2-7; 10 bases line up with TRBD2. The germline gives CDR1 SQVTM, CDR2 ANQGSEA. Trimming removed 6 bases from V and 4 bases from J; junction bases left unmatched: 6. This CDR3 contains 13 residues. CDR3 sequence (DNA): TGCAGCGTGGCGACTAGCGGGTTTTACGAGCAGTACTTC. This translates into CSVATSGFYEQYF.

Note on this clonotype: A much bigger clone sits one base away, suggesting this may be a read error. The V gene is TRBV7-9, the J gene TRBJ1-1; 8 bases match TRBD1. The germline V gene encodes CDR1 SEHNR and CDR2 FQNEAQ (reference sequence). CDR3 size: 16 residues. Here the CDR3 reads CAGSPNGQGRRTEAFF. In DNA, the CDR3 is TGTGCCGGCAGCCCAAACGGACAGGGAAGGAGGACTGAAGCTTTCTTT.

A word on this clonotype: A much larger clonotype is one base distant, so this may be a read error. The chain couples TRBV7-9 to TRBJ2-7; 10 positions agree with TRBD2. Germline V gene lookup returns CDR1 SEHNR and CDR2 FQNEAQ (reference sequence). The CDR3 runs 16 residues. CDR3 protein: CASSRAGSGRRYERYF. CDR3 bases: TGTGCCAGCAGCCGTGCTGGTAGCGGGAGGCGGTACGAGCGGTACTTC.